This T cell receptor beta chain is from a study of graft-versus-host responses after intestinal transplantation. As for this clone: Antigen: not known.

Findings and limits, study-wide: GvH clones turned up in recipient marrow; some had shown up first in ileum or blood. Elevated graft-versus-host to host-versus-graft clonal ratios in allografts were recorded for patients with graft-donor T cell macrochimerism.

Sequencing was performed with immunoSEQ multiplex PCR; in TCRdb, only in-frame clones are kept and a portion is missing. The sample consists of over 75,000 clones, roughly 91% of them appearing once. Germline CDR1 reads SGHTS; CDR2 reads YDEGEE. V was pared by 1 base and J by 4 bases, with 20 bases between. The CDR3 has 18 amino acids. The sequencing used unstimulated CD8+ T cells sorted from spleen or lymph node cells, collected before transplant. This chain uses TRBV5-8 with TRBJ2-2; possible D gene TRBD2, 6 bases. This sequence was found in a human donor who was the organ donor for an intestinal transplant. The CDR3 sequence: CASSLSGLPLRGTGELFF. The CDR3 DNA reads TGTGCCAGCAGCTTGTCGGGACTCCCTTTGAGGGGCACCGGGGAGCTGTTTTTT.